The clone carrying this T cell receptor beta chain came up a few times. Its matching antigen is unknown. This specimen belongs to a study of T-cell reconstitution after alpha-beta-depleted transplantation in children. Overall study findings and caveats: There were reportedly several hundred expanded graft clones from which alpha-beta T cells came about two months after transplant. Diversity and T-cell counts at one year after transplant derived mostly from new T cells. Some patients owed their high day-60 TCRbeta diversity to surviving recipient T cells and thymic progenitors.

Looked up from germline, CDR1 is SGHRS and CDR2 is YFSETQ. The V and J ends lost 0 bases and 0 bases, in that order; junction bases with no gene match: 10. The CDR3 totals 18 residues. Preparation of the TCRbeta library involved a method that used unique molecular identifiers. TCRdb itself ran the PCR reads through MiXCR, one entry per CDR3 protein. The table records a few hundred thousand distinct CDR3 sequences, 43% of them present only once. The origin of this receptor is a girl aged 2-10 years with aplastic anemia, due to receive a stem cell transplant. The chain uses TRBV5-1 and TRBJ2-3; 7 nucleotides match TRBD2. The sample consisted of PBMCs, taken before TCRalphabeta/CD19-depleted stem cell transplant. Written as DNA, the CDR3 is TGCGCCAGCAGCTTGGAGCGGCGGGCTAGCGGAAGCACAGATACGCAGTATTTT. Its translation: CASSLERRASGSTDTQYF.